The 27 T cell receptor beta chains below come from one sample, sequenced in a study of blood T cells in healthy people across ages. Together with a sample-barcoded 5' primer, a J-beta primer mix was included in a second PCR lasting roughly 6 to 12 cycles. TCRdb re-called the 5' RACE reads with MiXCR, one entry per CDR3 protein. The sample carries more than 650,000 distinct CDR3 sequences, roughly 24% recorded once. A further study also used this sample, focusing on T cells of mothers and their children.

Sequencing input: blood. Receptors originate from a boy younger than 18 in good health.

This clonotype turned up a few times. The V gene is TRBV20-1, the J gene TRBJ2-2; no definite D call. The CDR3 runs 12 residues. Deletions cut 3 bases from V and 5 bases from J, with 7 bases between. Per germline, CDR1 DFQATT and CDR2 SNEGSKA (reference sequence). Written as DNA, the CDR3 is TGCAGTGCTAGGCCTACGACCGGGGAGCTGTTTTTT. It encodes CSARPTTGELFF.

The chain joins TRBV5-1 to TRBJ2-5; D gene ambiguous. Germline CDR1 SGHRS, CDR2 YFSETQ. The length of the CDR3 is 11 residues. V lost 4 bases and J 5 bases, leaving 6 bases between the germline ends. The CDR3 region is CASSGMETQYF. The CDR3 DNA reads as TGCGCCAGCAGCGGGATGGAGACCCAGTACTTC.

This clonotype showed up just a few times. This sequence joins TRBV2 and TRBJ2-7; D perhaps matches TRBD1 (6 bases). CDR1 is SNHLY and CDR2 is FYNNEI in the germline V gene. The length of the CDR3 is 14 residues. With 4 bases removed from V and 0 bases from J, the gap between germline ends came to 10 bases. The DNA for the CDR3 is TGTGCCAGCAGTGGGGGGACATTCTCCTACGAGCAGTACTTC. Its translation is CASSGGTFSYEQYF.

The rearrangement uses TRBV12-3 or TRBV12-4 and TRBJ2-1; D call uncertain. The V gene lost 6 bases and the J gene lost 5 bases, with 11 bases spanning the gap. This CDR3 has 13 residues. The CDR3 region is CASSLPPDNEQFF. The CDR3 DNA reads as TGTGCCAGCAGCCTCCCCCCAGACAATGAGCAGTTCTTC.

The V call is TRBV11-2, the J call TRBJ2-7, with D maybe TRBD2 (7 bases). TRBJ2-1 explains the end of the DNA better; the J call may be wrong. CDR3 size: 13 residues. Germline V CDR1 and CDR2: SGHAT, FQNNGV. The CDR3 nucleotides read TGTGCCAGCAGCTTGCGGGGGCTTAATGAGCAGTTCTTC. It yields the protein CASSLRGLNEQFF.

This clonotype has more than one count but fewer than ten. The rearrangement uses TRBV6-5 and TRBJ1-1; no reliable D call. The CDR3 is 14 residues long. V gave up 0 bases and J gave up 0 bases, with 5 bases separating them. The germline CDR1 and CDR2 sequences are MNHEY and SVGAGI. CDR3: CASSYSNLNTEAFF. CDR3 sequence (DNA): TGTGCCAGCAGTTACTCGAACCTGAACACTGAAGCTTTCTTT.

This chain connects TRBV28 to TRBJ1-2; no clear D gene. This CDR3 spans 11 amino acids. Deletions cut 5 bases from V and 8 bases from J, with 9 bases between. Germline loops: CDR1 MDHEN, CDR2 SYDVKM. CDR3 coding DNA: TGTGCCAGCAGTCCCGGGTGGGGCTACACCTTC. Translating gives CASSPGWGYTF.

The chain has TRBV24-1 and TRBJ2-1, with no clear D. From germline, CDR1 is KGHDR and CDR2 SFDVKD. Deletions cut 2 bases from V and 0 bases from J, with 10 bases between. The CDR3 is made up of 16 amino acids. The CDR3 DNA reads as TGTGCCACCAGTGATTCCCGGGCCACCTCCTACAATGAGCAGTTCTTC. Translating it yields CATSDSRATSYNEQFF.

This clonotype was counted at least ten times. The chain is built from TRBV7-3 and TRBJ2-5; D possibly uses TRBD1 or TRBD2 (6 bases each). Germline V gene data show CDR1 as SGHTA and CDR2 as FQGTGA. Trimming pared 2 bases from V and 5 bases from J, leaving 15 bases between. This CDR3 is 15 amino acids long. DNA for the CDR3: TGTGCCAGCAGCTTATCCCCCGGGGGCCGTGAGACCCAGTACTTC. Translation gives CASSLSPGGRETQYF. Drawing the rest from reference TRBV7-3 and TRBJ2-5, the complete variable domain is GAGVSQTPSNKVTEKGKYVELRCDPISGHTALYWYRQSLGQGPEFLIYFQGTGAADDSGLPNDRFFAVRPEGSVSTLKIQRTERGDSAVYLCASSLSPGGRETQYFGPGTRLLVL.

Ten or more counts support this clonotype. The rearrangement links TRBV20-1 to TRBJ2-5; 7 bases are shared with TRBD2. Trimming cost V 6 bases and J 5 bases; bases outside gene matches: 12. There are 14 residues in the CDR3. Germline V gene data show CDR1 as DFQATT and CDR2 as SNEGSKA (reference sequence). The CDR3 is CSARSSGGRETQYF. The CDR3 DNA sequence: TGCAGTGCGCGTTCTAGCGGTGGCCGGGAGACCCAGTACTTC.

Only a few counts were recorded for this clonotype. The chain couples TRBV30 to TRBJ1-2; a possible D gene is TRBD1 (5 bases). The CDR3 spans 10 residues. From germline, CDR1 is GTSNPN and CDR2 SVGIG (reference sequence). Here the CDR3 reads CAYGGYGYTF. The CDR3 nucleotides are TGTGCTTACGGGGGGTATGGCTACACCTTC. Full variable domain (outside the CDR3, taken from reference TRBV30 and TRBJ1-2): SQTIHQWPATLVQPVGSPLSLECTVEGTSNPNLYWYRQAAGRGLQLLFYSVGIGQISSEVPQNLSASRPQDRQFILSSKKLLLSDSGFYLCAYGGYGYTFGSGTRLTVV.

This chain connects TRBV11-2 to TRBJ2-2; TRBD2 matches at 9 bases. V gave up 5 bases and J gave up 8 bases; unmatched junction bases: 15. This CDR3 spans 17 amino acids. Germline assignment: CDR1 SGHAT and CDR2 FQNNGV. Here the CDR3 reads CASSQDSASGVRGELFF. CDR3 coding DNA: TGTGCCAGCAGCCAGGATTCGGCTAGCGGGGTCCGGGGGGAGCTGTTTTTT.

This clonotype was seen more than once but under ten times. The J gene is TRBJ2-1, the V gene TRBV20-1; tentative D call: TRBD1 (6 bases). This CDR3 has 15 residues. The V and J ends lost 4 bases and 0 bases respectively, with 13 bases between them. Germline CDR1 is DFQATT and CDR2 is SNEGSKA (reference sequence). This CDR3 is CSATQGSLSYNEQFF. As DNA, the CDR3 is TGCAGTGCTACCCAGGGGTCTCTCTCCTACAATGAGCAGTTCTTC.

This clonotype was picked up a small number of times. As DNA, the CDR3 is TGCAGTGCGGAACTTGGGACTATCAGCACAGATACGCAGTATTTT. Its translation is CSAELGTISTDTQYF. V gene TRBV20-1 combines with J gene TRBJ2-3; TRBD2 agrees at 7 bases. The CDR3 extends over 15 amino acids. Germline assignment: CDR1 DFQATT and CDR2 SNEGSKA (reference sequence). With 6 bases clipped from V and 0 bases from J, the junction kept 9 bases outside the gene matches.

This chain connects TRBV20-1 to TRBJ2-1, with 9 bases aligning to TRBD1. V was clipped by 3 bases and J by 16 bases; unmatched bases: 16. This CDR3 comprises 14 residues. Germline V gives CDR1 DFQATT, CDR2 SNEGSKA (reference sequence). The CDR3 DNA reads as TGCAGTGCTAGGTGGGGACAGGGTGTGCCCCTATCCTTCTTC. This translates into CSARWGQGVPLSFF.

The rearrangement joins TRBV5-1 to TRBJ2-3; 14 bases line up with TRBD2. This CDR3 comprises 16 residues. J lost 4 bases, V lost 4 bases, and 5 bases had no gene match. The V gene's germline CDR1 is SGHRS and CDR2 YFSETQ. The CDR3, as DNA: TGCGCCAGCAGCCCCACGGGACTAGCGGGAGCAGATACGCAGTATTTT. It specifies CASSPTGLAGADTQYF.

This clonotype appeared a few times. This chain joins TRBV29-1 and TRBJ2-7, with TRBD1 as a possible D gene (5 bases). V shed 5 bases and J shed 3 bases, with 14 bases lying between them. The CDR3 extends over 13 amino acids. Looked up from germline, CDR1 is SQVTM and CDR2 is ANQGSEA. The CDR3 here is CSVSRVRDYEQYF. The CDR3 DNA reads TGCAGCGTTTCCAGGGTAAGGGACTACGAGCAGTACTTC.

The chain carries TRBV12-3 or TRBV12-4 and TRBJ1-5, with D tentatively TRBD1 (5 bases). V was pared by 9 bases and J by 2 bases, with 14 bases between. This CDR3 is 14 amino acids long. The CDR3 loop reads CASAKGIGNQPQHF. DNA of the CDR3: TGTGCCAGTGCTAAGGGGATCGGCAATCAGCCCCAGCATTTT.

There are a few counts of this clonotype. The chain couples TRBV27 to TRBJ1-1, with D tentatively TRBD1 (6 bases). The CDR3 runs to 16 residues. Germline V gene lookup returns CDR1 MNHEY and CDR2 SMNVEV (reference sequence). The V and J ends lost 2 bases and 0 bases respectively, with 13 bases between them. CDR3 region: CASSLRGGTLNTEAFF. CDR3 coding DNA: TGTGCCAGCAGTTTACGTGGCGGGACACTGAACACTGAAGCTTTCTTT.

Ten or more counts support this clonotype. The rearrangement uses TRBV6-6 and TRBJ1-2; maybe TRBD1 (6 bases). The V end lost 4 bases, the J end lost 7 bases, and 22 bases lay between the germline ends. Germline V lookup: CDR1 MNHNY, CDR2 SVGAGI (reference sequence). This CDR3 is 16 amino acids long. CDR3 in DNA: TGTGCCAGCAGTTCCGGGTGGTTGTGGGGGCAGAGTGGCTACACCTTC. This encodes CASSSGWLWGQSGYTF.

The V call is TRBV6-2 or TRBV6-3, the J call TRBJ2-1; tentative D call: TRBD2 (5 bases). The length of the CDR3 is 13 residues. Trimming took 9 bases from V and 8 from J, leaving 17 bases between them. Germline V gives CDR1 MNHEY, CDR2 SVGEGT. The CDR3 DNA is TGTGCCAGTCTCAGCGGACGTCTCGATGAGCAGTTCTTC. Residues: CASLSGRLDEQFF.

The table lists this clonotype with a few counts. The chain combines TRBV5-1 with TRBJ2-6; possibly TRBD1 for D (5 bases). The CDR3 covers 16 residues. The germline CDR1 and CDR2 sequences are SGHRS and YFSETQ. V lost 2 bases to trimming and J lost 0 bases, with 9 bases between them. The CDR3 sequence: CASSFTGDSGANVLTF. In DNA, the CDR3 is TGCGCCAGCAGCTTTACAGGAGACTCTGGGGCCAACGTCCTGACTTTC.

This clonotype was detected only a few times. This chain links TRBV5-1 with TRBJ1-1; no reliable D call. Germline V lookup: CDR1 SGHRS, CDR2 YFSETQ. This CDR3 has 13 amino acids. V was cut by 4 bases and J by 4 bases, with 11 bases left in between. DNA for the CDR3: TGCGCCAGCAGCCCGGCCCGGGGCACTGAAGCTTTCTTT. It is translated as CASSPARGTEAFF. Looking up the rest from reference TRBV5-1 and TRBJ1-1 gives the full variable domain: KAGVTQTPRYLIKTRGQQVTLSCSPISGHRSVSWYQQTPGQGLQFLFEYFSETQRNKGNFPGRFSGRQFSNSRSEMNVSTLELGDSALYLCASSPARGTEAFFGQGTRLTVV.

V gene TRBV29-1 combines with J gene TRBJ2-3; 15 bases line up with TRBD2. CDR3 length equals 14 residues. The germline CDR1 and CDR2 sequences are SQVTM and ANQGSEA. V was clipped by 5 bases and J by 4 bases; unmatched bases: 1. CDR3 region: CSVRTSGGADTQYF. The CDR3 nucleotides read TGCAGCGTTCGGACTAGCGGGGGGGCAGATACGCAGTATTTT.

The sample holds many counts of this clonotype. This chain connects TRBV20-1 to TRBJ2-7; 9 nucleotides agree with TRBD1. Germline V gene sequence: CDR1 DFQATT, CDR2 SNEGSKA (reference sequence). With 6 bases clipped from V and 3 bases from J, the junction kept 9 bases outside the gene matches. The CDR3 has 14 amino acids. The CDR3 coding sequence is TGCAGTGCCAACCGGGACAGGGCCCTCTACGAGCAGTACTTC. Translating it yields CSANRDRALYEQYF.

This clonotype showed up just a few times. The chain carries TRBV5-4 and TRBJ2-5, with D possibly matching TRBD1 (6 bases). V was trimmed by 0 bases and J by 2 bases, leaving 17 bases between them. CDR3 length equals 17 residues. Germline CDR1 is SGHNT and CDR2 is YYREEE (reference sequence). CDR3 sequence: CASSLGYPKDSQETQYF. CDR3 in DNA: TGTGCCAGCAGCTTGGGGTACCCGAAGGACAGTCAAGAGACCCAGTACTTC.

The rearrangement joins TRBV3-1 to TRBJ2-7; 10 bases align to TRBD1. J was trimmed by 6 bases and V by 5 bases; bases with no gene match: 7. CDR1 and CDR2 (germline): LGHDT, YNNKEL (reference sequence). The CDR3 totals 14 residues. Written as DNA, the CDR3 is TGTGCCAGCAGCGGGACAGGGGATGGGGGCGAGCAGTACTTC. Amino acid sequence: CASSGTGDGGEQYF.